This TCR beta chain stems from a study of graft-versus-host responses after intestinal transplantation. Across the whole study: Tacrolimus and steroids were given for two to three years to all recipients after anti-thymocyte globulin induction.

In the case of this clone: The antigen is undetermined.

Assay used: immunoSEQ multiplex PCR; TCRdb lists only in-frame clones, some missing. The data show thousands of clones, approximately 70% seen once. Once graft tissue had been processed, intraepithelial and lamina propria lymphocytes were released. Trimming took 5 bases from V and 2 from J, leaving 7 bases between them. The V gene's germline CDR1 is SGHTA and CDR2 FQGNSA. This CDR3 spans 13 amino acids. Findings and caveats of the study: Early post-transplant declines in HvG were associated with peak levels of circulating GvH clones.

This chain joins TRBV7-2 and TRBJ1-5, with D possibly being TRBD1 (5 bases). This TCR came from a human patient who received an intestinal transplant, so some T cells may come from the graft donor. Here the sequenced sample was ileum tissue, taken 17 days after transplant. The CDR3 bases are TGTGCCAGCAGCATCAGGGGCAATCAGCCCCAGCATTTT. Translation gives CASSIRGNQPQHF.